The 11 T cell receptor beta chains below come from one sample, sequenced in a study of shared clonotypes between healthy human individuals. Sequenced by immunoSEQ multiplex PCR; TCRdb stores in-frame clones only, minus some. The table includes some 2,000,000 clones, over 85% detected once. The sample was naive CD4+ T cells sorted from blood. Stated subset: CD45RA+ positively selected. All receptors derive from a man aged 18 to 35 in good health.

CDR3 nucleotide sequence: TGTGCCAGCAGAGAGACCGCAACTAATGAAAAACTGTTTTTT. Its protein product is CASRETATNEKLFF. The V call is TRBV2, the J call TRBJ1-4; D is unresolved. Germline V CDR1 and CDR2: SNHLY, FYNNEI. Trimming took off 6 bases at V and 0 bases at J, with 8 bases between the two ends. The CDR3 is made up of 14 amino acids.

This clone was picked up a small number of times. The sample carries other DNA sequences with the same CDR3. The chain has TRBV6-1 and TRBJ1-4; 10 bases align to TRBD1. J gave up 7 bases and V 2 bases, and 4 bases lay outside the gene matches. CDR1 and CDR2 (germline): MNHNS, SASEGT. This CDR3 is 15 amino acids long. CDR3 protein: CASSEPTGGLEKLFF. The DNA of the CDR3 is TGTGCCAGCAGTGAACCGACAGGGGGCCTTGAAAAACTGTTTTTT.

This clone was found once. The chain joins TRBV11-3 to TRBJ2-3; no reliable D call. The CDR3 contains 13 residues. V lost 3 bases and J 2 bases, leaving 6 bases between the germline ends. Germline assignment: CDR1 SGHNT and CDR2 YENEEA. The CDR3 spells CASSFAATDTQYF. The CDR3 DNA follows: TGTGCCAGCAGCTTCGCAGCCACAGATACGCAGTATTTT.

The chain carries TRBV10-1 and TRBJ2-7; the D is unclear. The germline gives CDR1 WNHNN, CDR2 SYGVQD (reference sequence). V was trimmed by 3 bases and J by 0 bases, leaving 12 bases between them. CDR3 length: 15 residues. CDR3 in amino acids: CASSDSGKGSYEQYF. The CDR3, as DNA: TGCGCCAGCAGTGATTCAGGAAAAGGCTCCTACGAGCAGTACTTC.

The chain carries TRBV7-9 and TRBJ2-3; 7 bases align to TRBD2. Per the germline V gene, CDR1 is SEHNR and CDR2 is FQNEAQ (reference sequence). After removal of 7 bases from V and 0 bases from J, the junction contained 7 bases not matched to a gene. CDR3 length equals 15 residues. The CDR3 loop reads CASTRLAASTDTQYF. Written as DNA, the CDR3 is TGTGCCAGCACCCGGCTAGCGGCGAGCACAGATACGCAGTATTTT.

CDR3 residues: CASSQASGTFNEKLFF. CDR3 in DNA: TGCGCCAGCAGCCAAGCGTCCGGGACTTTCAATGAAAAACTGTTTTTT. The V gene is TRBV4-1, the J gene TRBJ1-4; tentatively, D is TRBD1 (5 bases). This CDR3 is built from 16 residues. Per germline, CDR1 MGHRA and CDR2 YSYEKL. Between the trimmed V and J ends, which lost 1 base and 5 bases, there was a span of 14 bases.

The chain joins TRBV5-4 to TRBJ2-7; D is ambiguous. Trimming left V 2 bases short and J 0 bases short, with 12 bases between. The V gene's germline CDR1 is SGHNT and CDR2 YYREEE (reference sequence). The CDR3 runs to 15 residues. CDR3 nucleotides: TGTGCCAGCAGCTTTGAGTCAGTCAGCTCCTACGAGCAGTACTTC. This encodes CASSFESVSSYEQYF. The variable domain in full, with the rest retrieved from reference TRBV5-4 and TRBJ2-7, is ETGVTQSPTHLIKTRGQQVTLRCSSQSGHNTVSWYQQALGQGPQFIFQYYREEENGRGNFPPRFSGLQFPNYSSELNVNALELDDSALYLCASSFESVSSYEQYFGPGTRLTVT.

The rearrangement uses TRBV6-1 and TRBJ2-7, with unresolved D. The CDR3 runs to 12 residues. V was pared by 3 bases and J by 2 bases, with 5 bases between. Germline CDR1 MNHNS, CDR2 SASEGT. As DNA, the CDR3 is TGTGCCAGCAGTGAGCGCCCCTACGAGCAGTACTTC. It specifies CASSERPYEQYF.

V is TRBV4-3 and J is TRBJ1-5; D is unresolved. The length of the CDR3 is 14 residues. V dropped 4 bases and J dropped 5 bases, with 12 bases sitting between them. The germline V gene encodes CDR1 LGHNA and CDR2 YSLEER. DNA of the CDR3: TGCGCCAGCAGCCCGACCCTTACACATCAGCCCCAGCATTTT. Amino acids: CASSPTLTHQPQHF.

This chain connects TRBV9 to TRBJ2-3; 7 nucleotides line up with TRBD2. The junction had 7 bases not matched to a gene; V was cut back by 0 bases and J by 0 bases. Germline V gene data show CDR1 as SGDLS and CDR2 as YYNGEE. There are 17 residues in the CDR3. Here the CDR3 reads CASSVGQRGYSTDTQYF. CDR3 coding DNA: TGTGCCAGCAGCGTAGGCCAGCGGGGATACAGCACAGATACGCAGTATTTT.

This clone showed up just once. The CDR3 loop is CASSLGGYRNEQFF. For the CDR3, the DNA is TGCGCCAGCAGCTTAGGGGGGTATCGAAATGAGCAGTTCTTC. The V and J genes are TRBV5-1 and TRBJ2-1; D could derive from TRBD1 or TRBD2 (6 bases each). This CDR3 is 14 amino acids long. Germline lookup yields CDR1 SGHRS and CDR2 YFSETQ. V gave up 2 bases and J gave up 7 bases, with 13 bases separating them.